This T cell receptor (beta chain) was recovered during a study of cytomegalovirus exposure and HLA in healthy donors. Trimming left V 3 bases short and J 0 bases short, with 12 bases between. The germline gives CDR1 SEHNR, CDR2 FQNEAQ (reference sequence). The CDR3 covers 15 residues. The donors formed part of the 120-subject validation cohort, distinct from the roughly 700-subject first cohort. For this clone: Its antigen remains unknown.

Overall study results and limits: Reports described diagnosis of cytomegalovirus status by the classifier as highly specific and sensitive.

The protocol was immunoSEQ multiplex PCR, while the TCRdb copy is restricted to in-frame clones and leaves out a portion. The table has 300,000 to 450,000 clones, roughly 89% seen once. Sequencing was performed on PBMCs. The receptor was isolated from a woman under 30 in good health and CMV-seronegative. The chain carries TRBV7-9 and TRBJ2-7; D might be TRBD1 (5 bases). CDR3 amino acids: CASSFDSLSSYEQYF. The CDR3 DNA reads as TGTGCCAGCAGCTTCGACAGCTTGAGCTCCTACGAGCAGTACTTC.